A selection of T cell receptor beta chains follows, all from one sample in a study of shared clonotypes between healthy human individuals. Assay: immunoSEQ multiplex PCR; the TCRdb copy retains only in-frame clones and omits some. Altogether about 1 million clones are present, roughly 70% being singletons, with the ten largest covering around 1.5%. Sequencing was performed on memory CD4+ T cells sorted from blood. The receptors derive from a man aged 18-30 years in good health. Both conserved end residues are part of each CDR3. Each record gives: J gene, V gene, clone size, D gene, CDR3 protein, CDR3 DNA. A D gene is named only where the DNA matches it firmly. Expanded clones get a size class; other rows say once, few or many, or leave the size out.

TRBJ1-6	TRBV28	.	.	CASTGHMKISPLHF	TGTGCCAGCACGGGACACATGAAGATTTCACCCCTCCACTTT
TRBJ2-1	TRBV5-4	few	TRBD1	CASSKKWQGDNNEQFF	TGTGCCAGCAGCAAGAAGTGGCAGGGGGATAACAATGAGCAGTTCTTC
TRBJ1-5	TRBV6-5	few	TRBD1	CASRAGGSGQPQHF	TGTGCCAGCAGGGCAGGGGGAAGTGGTCAGCCCCAGCATTTT
TRBJ2-3	TRBV6-5	.	.	CASSYGGIFTDTQYF	TGTGCCAGCAGTTATGGCGGGATATTCACAGATACGCAGTATTTT
TRBJ1-4	TRBV7-2	.	.	CASSLVFGVGEKLFF	TGTGCCAGCAGCTTAGTTTTTGGGGTTGGTGAAAAACTGTTTTTT
TRBJ2-1	TRBV6-1	.	TRBD2	CASSEVPLPGLAGRYNEQFF	TGTGCCAGCAGTGAAGTTCCTCTCCCGGGACTAGCGGGGAGATACAATGAGCAGTTCTTC
TRBJ1-6	TRBV7-9	.	.	CASSLLAGASPLHF	TGTGCCAGCAGCTTATTGGCAGGGGCTTCACCCCTCCACTTT
TRBJ2-7	TRBV9	many	TRBD1	CASSYGDRGEQYF	TGTGCCAGCAGCTACGGGGACAGGGGCGAGCAGTACTTC
TRBJ2-3	TRBV19	.	TRBD2	CASRSGRVGTDTQYF	TGTGCCAGCCGTAGCGGGAGGGTTGGCACAGATACGCAGTATTTT
TRBJ1-2	TRBV2	many	TRBD1	CASSVGTGRTYGYTF	TGTGCCAGCAGTGTAGGGACAGGGAGAACCTATGGCTACACCTTC
TRBJ2-2	TRBV7-9	.	TRBD2	CASSLAGDGTGELFF	TGTGCCAGCAGCTTGGCGGGAGATGGCACCGGGGAGCTGTTTTTT
TRBJ1-2	TRBV5-6	.	TRBD1	CASSRDRVYGYTF	TGTGCCAGCAGCCGGGACAGGGTCTATGGCTACACCTTC
TRBJ1-1	TRBV21-1	.	.	CASSVDGAGTEAFF	TGTGCCAGCAGCGTTGATGGCGCGGGCACTGAAGCTTTCTTT
TRBJ2-7	TRBV18	.	TRBD1	CASSPGQGVYEQYF	TGTGCCAGCTCACCGGGACAGGGGGTCTACGAGCAGTACTTC
TRBJ2-7	TRBV30	once	.	CAWSAVLRSYEQYF	TGTGCCTGGAGTGCCGTTTTACGCTCCTACGAGCAGTACTTC
TRBJ2-2	TRBV2	.	.	CASRTGGWGTGELFF	TGTGCCAGCAGGACTGGAGGGTGGGGCACCGGGGAGCTGTTTTTT
TRBJ2-1	TRBV10-3	.	TRBD2	CAISAPSGGPRSQFF	TGTGCCATCAGTGCTCCTAGCGGAGGCCCCAGATCGCAGTTCTTC
TRBJ2-7	TRBV5-4	.	.	CASSPTRREPPYEQYF	TGTGCCAGCAGCCCGACCAGAAGGGAGCCCCCCTACGAGCAGTACTTC
TRBJ2-3	TRBV5-1	once	TRBD2	CASSPGTSHSTDTQYF	TGCGCCAGCAGCCCGGGGACTAGCCACTCCACAGATACGCAGTATTTT
TRBJ1-3	TRBV4-1	.	.	CASSPAPSSGNTIYF	TGCGCCAGCAGCCCCGCCCCAAGCTCTGGAAACACCATATATTTT
TRBJ2-6	TRBV7-9	.	TRBD1	CASSLSGQVHSGANVLTF	TGTGCCAGCAGCTTATCTGGACAGGTACACTCTGGGGCCAACGTCCTGACTTTC
TRBJ1-1	TRBV30	.	.	CAWGPGGSAFF	TGTGCCTGGGGACCCGGTGGGAGTGCTTTCTTT
TRBJ1-1	TRBV5-1	few	.	CASSLVAGENTEAFF	TGCGCCAGCAGCTTGGTAGCAGGAGAGAACACTGAAGCTTTCTTT
TRBJ2-7	TRBV28	.	.	CASSTLGEQYF	TGTGCCAGCAGCACCTTGGGGGAGCAGTACTTC
TRBJ2-3	TRBV5-1	.	TRBD1	CASSLQGPGTDTQYF	TGCGCCAGCAGCTTACAGGGGCCCGGGACAGATACGCAGTATTTT
TRBJ2-7	TRBV9	.	TRBD2	CASSAHGGLAGGLRTYEQYF	TGTGCCAGCAGCGCACATGGTGGGCTAGCGGGAGGATTGAGGACGTACGAGCAGTACTTC
TRBJ2-2	TRBV19	.	TRBD1	CASSIGDRGSSGELFF	TGTGCCAGTAGTATTGGGGACAGGGGAAGTTCCGGGGAGCTGTTTTTT
TRBJ1-5	TRBV7-8	.	TRBD1	CASSLRDRVGSDQPQHF	TGTGCCAGCAGCTTAAGAGACAGGGTGGGCAGCGATCAGCCCCAGCATTTT
TRBJ1-5	TRBV30	.	.	CAWSPHGQGPQHF	TGTGCCTGGAGCCCCCACGGGCAAGGACCCCAGCATTTT